This T cell receptor beta chain was sequenced in a study of Ad26.COV2.S vaccination and SARS-CoV-2 variants. Background on the study: Donor participated within the Ad26.COV2.S arm of the COV1001 trial.

The V end was cut by 6 bases, the J end by 6 bases, with 18 bases between. Germline CDR1 reads LNHDA; CDR2 reads SQIVND (reference sequence). This CDR3 comprises 14 residues. Treatment denoted: some 20 received Ad26.COV2.S at low or high dose, single or two shots; a few received placebo; per-sample allocation not given. Samples came from day 63 after the first vaccine or placebo injection. Sequencing was performed with immunoSEQ multiplex PCR; in TCRdb, only in-frame clones are kept and a portion is missing. The profile shows over 300,000 clones, 83% of them singletons. Specimen: peripheral blood, collected in a trial of Ad26.COV2.S vaccine versus placebo. This sequence joins TRBV19 and TRBJ2-7; D remains ambiguous. The clonotype originates from a person aged 18-65 years who received the Ad26.COV2.S COVID-19 vaccine or a placebo. CDR3 sequence (DNA): TGTGCCAGTAGCCCCCGGACCTTACGCGGCGAGCAGTACTTC. This sequence encodes CASSPRTLRGEQYF.